The rows below give T cell receptor beta chains drawn from one sample of a study of blood T cell repertoires in COVID-19. Some clones are missing from TCRdb's copy, which holds only in-frame ones; the method was immunoSEQ multiplex PCR. The top ten clones hold roughly 8.3% of a sample with roughly 150,000 clones, over 65% of them seen once. The sample taken for sequencing was peripheral blood. Receptors originate from a man aged 60-69 years with acute or convalescent COVID-19. Each CDR3 is given with its conserved first and last residue. Each record gives: D gene, J gene, V gene, clone size, CDR3 protein, CDR3 DNA. The D gene is left open where the match is weak. Not every row has a clone size; where given, it reads once, few, many or a size class.

.,TRBJ2-7,TRBV6-5,once,CASSQGLEQYF,TGTGCCAGCAGTCAGGGCCTCGAGCAGTACTTC
.,TRBJ1-2,TRBV2,few,CASSEDRAEAGYTF,TGTGCCAGCAGTGAAGACAGGGCCGAGGCGGGCTACACCTTC
TRBD1,TRBJ1-1,TRBV10-3,.,CAISDWPGQGIMNTEAFF,TGTGCCATCAGTGATTGGCCGGGACAGGGGATCATGAACACTGAAGCTTTCTTT
TRBD1,TRBJ1-5,TRBV6-1,.,CASSELGDSLNNQPQHF,TGTGCCAGCAGTGAATTGGGGGACAGCTTGAACAATCAGCCCCAGCATTTT
.,TRBJ1-6,TRBV4-1,.,CASSQGPGNSPLHF,TGCGCCAGCAGCCAAGGGCCAGGGAATTCACCCCTCCACTTT
.,TRBJ1-1,TRBV14,.,CASSQGLDTEAFF,TGTGCCAGCAGCCAAGGTTTAGACACTGAAGCTTTCTTT
TRBD1,TRBJ2-7,TRBV7-9,.,CASRRDSSYEQYF,TGTGCCAGCAGGAGGGACAGCTCCTACGAGCAGTACTTC
TRBD2,TRBJ2-5,TRBV30,.,CAWRRAGPEETQYF,TGTGCCTGGAGAAGAGCGGGGCCGGAAGAGACCCAGTACTTC
.,TRBJ2-7,TRBV7-9,.,CASGPSYRNSTYEQYF,TGTGCCAGCGGTCCGTCTTACAGGAACTCGACCTACGAGCAGTACTTC
.,TRBJ1-2,TRBV6-5,.,CASSYSSETGVYGYTF,TGTGCCAGCAGTTACTCCAGTGAGACGGGAGTCTATGGCTACACCTTC
.,TRBJ2-7,TRBV9,.,CASSMDNSYEQYF,TGTGCCAGCAGCATGGACAACTCCTACGAGCAGTACTTC
TRBD1,TRBJ1-1,TRBV5-1,.,CASSPLDRAAEAFF,TGCGCCAGCAGCCCATTGGACAGGGCAGCCGAAGCTTTCTTT
.,TRBJ1-6,TRBV12-3/TRBV12-4,.,CASSLDRSSPLHF,TGTGCCAGCAGTTTAGACCGGAGTTCACCCCTCCACTTT
.,TRBJ1-1,TRBV15,.,CATSPLNTEAFF,TGTGCCACCTCCCCTTTGAACACTGAAGCTTTCTTT
.,TRBJ2-5,TRBV2,.,CASSGAVSETQYF,TGTGCCAGCAGTGGAGCCGTTTCAGAGACCCAGTACTTC
.,TRBJ2-2,TRBV30,.,CAWNRGADTGELFF,TGTGCCTGGAATAGGGGCGCCGACACCGGGGAGCTGTTTTTT
.,TRBJ2-2,TRBV6-6,.,CASSKGSWDTGELFF,TGTGCCAGCAGCAAGGGGTCGTGGGACACCGGGGAGCTGTTTTTT
TRBD2,TRBJ2-1,TRBV7-3,once,CAGEGAGDEQFF,TGTGCCGGCGAAGGAGCGGGAGACGAGCAGTTCTTC
TRBD1,TRBJ2-5,TRBV7-9,.,CASSQTWTGRAETQYF,TGTGCCAGCAGCCAAACCTGGACAGGTCGTGCGGAGACCCAGTACTTC
TRBD1,TRBJ1-6,TRBV18,.,CASSPPGTVDYSPLHF,TGTGCCAGCTCACCACCTGGGACAGTCGATTATTCACCCCTCCACTTT
.,TRBJ1-6,TRBV5-6,few,CASSLGDSDSPLHF,TGTGCCAGCAGCTTGGGTGACAGCGATTCACCCCTCCACTTT
.,TRBJ1-1,TRBV10-1,once,CASSENRATEAFF,TGCGCCAGCAGTGAGAACAGGGCAACTGAAGCTTTCTTT
TRBD1,TRBJ1-2,TRBV7-2,.,CASSVTGNYGYTF,TGTGCCAGCAGCGTGACAGGGAACTATGGCTACACCTTC
.,TRBJ2-7,TRBV10-1,.,CASSDVKFQGGHEQYF,TGCGCCAGCAGTGATGTTAAATTTCAGGGGGGCCACGAGCAGTACTTC
TRBD1,TRBJ1-4,TRBV10-2,once,CASKQGIDEKLFF,TGCGCCAGCAAACAGGGGATAGATGAAAAACTGTTTTTT
TRBD1,TRBJ2-7,TRBV28,.,CASSLYNYRGNEQYF,TGTGCCAGCAGTTTATACAATTACAGGGGCAACGAGCAGTACTTC
.,TRBJ2-2,TRBV5-4,few,CASSFRGGTGELFF,TGTGCCAGCAGCTTCAGGGGTGGCACCGGGGAGCTGTTTTTT
TRBD1,TRBJ2-5,TRBV4-1,.,CASSPWTGQETQYF,TGCGCCAGCAGCCCTTGGACAGGGCAAGAGACCCAGTACTTC
TRBD1,TRBJ2-7,TRBV10-3,.,CAIRDRDRLYEQYF,TGTGCCATCAGGGACCGGGACAGACTCTACGAGCAGTACTTC
TRBD1,TRBJ2-2,TRBV4-2,.,CASSPRQGALNGELFF,TGTGCCAGCAGCCCTCGACAGGGGGCGCTTAACGGGGAGCTGTTTTTT
TRBD2,TRBJ2-1,TRBV19,.,CASSETSGGASVGNEQFF,TGTGCCAGTAGCGAAACTAGCGGGGGGGCGTCGGTTGGCAATGAGCAGTTCTTC
TRBD1,TRBJ2-7,TRBV20-1,.,CSASGTGGFYEQYF,TGCAGTGCCAGTGGGACAGGGGGCTTTTACGAGCAGTACTTC
TRBD2,TRBJ2-1,TRBV11-3,once,CASSSEGTSGGKNNEQFF,TGTGCCAGCAGCTCCGAAGGGACTAGCGGGGGGAAAAACAATGAGCAGTTCTTC
.,TRBJ2-7,TRBV5-6,.,CASSLYSYEQYF,TGTGCCAGCAGCTTGTATAGCTACGAGCAGTACTTC
.,TRBJ2-7,TRBV13,.,CASSLGGQGSSYEQYF,TGTGCCAGCAGCTTAGGAGGGCAGGGTTCGTCATACGAGCAGTACTTC
.,TRBJ2-1,TRBV19,once,CASSRSGKNEQFF,TGTGCCAGTAGCCGTAGTGGTAAGAATGAGCAGTTCTTC
.,TRBJ1-3,TRBV18,.,CASSPPGAGGRSSGNTIYF,TGTGCCAGCTCACCCCCAGGGGCAGGCGGTCGTTCCTCTGGAAACACCATATATTTT
.,TRBJ2-7,TRBV12-5,.,CASGLGRNLGRYEQYF,TGTGCTAGTGGTTTGGGACGAAATTTGGGGCGCTACGAGCAGTACTTC
TRBD2,TRBJ2-3,TRBV5-1,.,CASSPGLEVDTQYF,TGCGCCAGCAGCCCGGGACTAGAAGTAGATACGCAGTATTTT
TRBD1,TRBJ1-3,TRBV2,.,CASSATGIGNTIYF,TGTGCCAGCAGTGCGACAGGGATTGGAAACACCATATATTTT
.,TRBJ2-7,TRBV4-2,.,CASSQDASGNYEQYF,TGTGCCAGCAGCCAAGATGCGTCGGGGAACTACGAGCAGTACTTC
TRBD1,TRBJ1-4,TRBV18,few,CASSPSSGTGPGENEKLFF,TGTGCCAGCTCACCAAGTTCAGGGACAGGGCCGGGAGAGAATGAAAAACTGTTTTTT
.,TRBJ1-5,TRBV7-2,.,CASSIGQSNQPQHF,TGTGCCAGCAGCATAGGACAGAGCAATCAGCCCCAGCATTTT
TRBD1,TRBJ2-2,TRBV24-1,.,CASRTGMAGELFF,TGTGCCAGCAGGACAGGGATGGCCGGGGAGCTGTTTTTT
.,TRBJ2-3,TRBV5-1,once,CASSLDWRGSDTQYF,TGCGCCAGCAGCTTAGACTGGAGAGGGTCAGATACGCAGTATTTT
.,TRBJ2-6,TRBV10-3,once,CAIKTGSGANVLTF,TGTGCCATCAAAACTGGCTCTGGGGCCAACGTCCTGACTTTC